One and the same sample provided the 24 T cell receptor beta chains below, sequenced in a study of blood T cell repertoires in COVID-19. Profiled with immunoSEQ multiplex PCR; TCRdb holds only in-frame clones, not every one. The sample records approximately 390,000 clones, about 89% being singletons. Material for sequencing was peripheral blood. Receptors originate from an older woman with COVID-19, enrolled during active disease.

The chain combines TRBV27 with TRBJ2-5, with D maybe TRBD1 (5 bases). The ends were cut back, 6 bases at V and 5 bases at J, with 13 bases in the middle. Germline V lookup: CDR1 MNHEY, CDR2 SMNVEV (reference sequence). The CDR3 loop spans 13 amino acids. In DNA form, the CDR3 reads TGTGCCAGCAGCCCAGGGTTAGAGGAGACCCAGTACTTC. Protein product: CASSPGLEETQYF.

The chain couples TRBV7-3 to TRBJ2-3, with D possibly TRBD1 on 6 matching bases. Germline loops: CDR1 SGHTA, CDR2 FQGTGA. V lost 5 bases and J 3 bases, leaving 9 bases between the germline ends. The CDR3 has 13 residues. CDR3 bases: TGTGCCAGCAGCACACAGGGAACAGATACGCAGTATTTT. Its translation: CASSTQGTDTQYF.

The chain couples TRBV11-2 to TRBJ2-5; maybe TRBD1 (5 bases). Germline CDR1 and CDR2: SGHAT and FQNNGV. Trimming removed 5 bases from V and 1 base from J, with 8 bases in between. The CDR3 extends over 13 amino acids. The CDR3 bases are TGTGCCAGCAGCGCGACAGTCCAAGAGACCCAGTACTTC. It specifies CASSATVQETQYF.

The chain employs TRBV6-5 and TRBJ2-5; 7 bases match TRBD1. Germline CDR1 is MNHEY and CDR2 is SVGAGI. Unmatched junction bases numbered 9, after V lost 5 bases and J lost 3 bases. This CDR3 is 15 amino acids long. CDR3 protein: CASSTFGTAKETQYF. The CDR3 DNA is TGTGCCAGCAGTACGTTCGGGACAGCTAAAGAGACCCAGTACTTC.

V usage is TRBV19 and J usage is TRBJ1-2; unclear D gene. With 1 base removed from V and 8 bases from J, the gap between germline ends came to 14 bases. The length of the CDR3 is 14 residues. Germline V gene data show CDR1 as LNHDA and CDR2 as SQIVND (reference sequence). The DNA for the CDR3 is TGTGCCAGTAGTATAGCCCTCATTGCGGGGGGCTACACCTTC. The encoded protein is CASSIALIAGGYTF.

This clone appeared a few times. The chain is built from TRBV10-3 and TRBJ1-6; 7 bases are shared with TRBD1. V was pared by 0 bases and J by 6 bases, with 5 bases of the junction left unmatched. Germline V gene data show CDR1 as ENHRY and CDR2 as SYGVKD. The CDR3 is 16 residues long. CDR3 coding DNA: TGTGCCATCAGTGAGTCGGGGGCAGGGGGTAATTCACCCCTCCACTTT. Protein product: CAISESGAGGNSPLHF.

The gene calls are TRBV7-8 and TRBJ2-3, with 9 bases matching TRBD2. The CDR3 runs to 15 residues. The V gene's germline CDR1 is SGHVS and CDR2 FQNEAQ. Trimming removed 5 bases from V and 4 bases from J; junction bases left unmatched: 7. CDR3 sequence (DNA): TGTGCCAGCAGCGCCCAACTAGCGGGCGCAGATACGCAGTATTTT. Residues: CASSAQLAGADTQYF. Full variable domain (rest looked up from reference TRBV7-8 and TRBJ2-3): GAGVSQSPRYKVAKRGQDVALRCDPISGHVSLFWYQQALGQGPEFLTYFQNEAQLDKSGLPSDRFFAERPEGSVSTLKIQRTQQEDSAVYLCASSAQLAGADTQYFGPGTRLTVL.

This chain uses TRBV28 with TRBJ2-3, with a possible D match to TRBD1 (5 bases). CDR3 size: 15 residues. Germline V gives CDR1 MDHEN, CDR2 SYDVKM. Trimming removed 9 bases from V and 0 bases from J, with 16 bases in between. CDR3 coding DNA: TGTGCCAGTATCAGATGGGGCAGCAGCACAGATACGCAGTATTTT. This sequence encodes CASIRWGSSTDTQYF.

V usage is TRBV4-1 and J usage is TRBJ2-3, with 9 nucleotides matching TRBD2. CDR1 is MGHRA and CDR2 is YSYEKL in the germline V gene. The junction had 6 bases not matched to a gene; V was cut back by 1 base and J by 1 base. The CDR3 sequence is 17 residues long. CDR3 loop: CASSQGRQRGGTDTQYF. As DNA, the CDR3 is TGCGCCAGCAGCCAAGGCCGGCAGCGGGGGGGCACAGATACGCAGTATTTT.

The chain recombines TRBV5-1 with TRBJ2-2; perhaps TRBD1 as D (5 bases). Trimming left V 0 bases short and J 7 bases short, with 13 bases between. Per germline, CDR1 SGHRS and CDR2 YFSETQ. The CDR3 totals 15 residues. CDR3 amino acids: CASSLALGVYGELFF. In DNA, the CDR3 is TGCGCCAGCAGCTTGGCCCTAGGGGTATACGGGGAGCTGTTTTTT.

The chain recombines TRBV5-1 with TRBJ1-4; TRBD1 agrees at 7 bases. After removal of 7 bases from V and 8 bases from J, the junction contained 8 bases not matched to a gene. CDR1 and CDR2 (germline): SGHRS, YFSETQ. The CDR3 is 13 residues long. CDR3 nucleotide sequence: TGCGCCAGCCAGACAGGGCCGGGAGAAAAACTGTTTTTT. Its protein product is CASQTGPGEKLFF.

This chain connects TRBV6-5 to TRBJ2-7, with D perhaps TRBD1 (6 bases). The CDR3 has 15 amino acids. V lost 1 base and J 0 bases, leaving 10 bases between the germline ends. Germline values: CDR1 MNHEY, CDR2 SVGAGI. The CDR3 protein is CASSYFPGASYEQYF. CDR3 DNA sequence: TGTGCCAGCAGTTACTTCCCAGGGGCCTCCTACGAGCAGTACTTC.

The chain carries TRBV6-5 and TRBJ1-2; weak D call: TRBD1 (6 bases). CDR1 and CDR2 (germline): MNHEY, SVGAGI. CDR3 length: 13 residues. The V gene lost 6 bases and the J gene lost 6 bases, with 14 bases spanning the gap. CDR3 DNA sequence: TGTGCCAGCAGGCCTCAGGGGAGGGATGGCTACACCTTC. It codes for CASRPQGRDGYTF.

The chain joins TRBV7-6 to TRBJ1-6; 8 positions match TRBD1. V lost 5 bases, J lost 7 bases, and 7 bases stayed unmatched. CDR1 and CDR2 (germline): SGHVS, FNYEAQ. The CDR3 runs 15 residues. CDR3: CASSPRTGPNSPLHF. The CDR3 nucleotides are TGTGCCAGCAGCCCAAGGACAGGGCCAAATTCACCCCTCCACTTT.

J is TRBJ1-2 and V is TRBV30, with D maybe TRBD1 (5 bases). CDR1 is GTSNPN, CDR2 SVGIG, per germline (reference sequence). Between the trimmed V and J ends, which lost 5 bases and 7 bases, there was a span of 11 bases. This CDR3 is built from 11 residues. The DNA of the CDR3 is TGTGCCTGGCGAACAGGATCTGGCTACACCTTC. This translates into CAWRTGSGYTF.

This clone was seen only once. The chain carries TRBV7-8 and TRBJ2-7; tentatively, D is TRBD1 (5 bases). The CDR3 length is 14 residues. The germline V and J ends were trimmed by 2 bases and 6 bases, with 14 bases remaining between them. The germline gives CDR1 SGHVS, CDR2 FQNEAQ. CDR3 loop: CASSLNGQTREQYF. The CDR3 coding sequence is TGTGCCAGCAGCTTAAACGGACAAACCCGCGAGCAGTACTTC.

This rearrangement joins TRBV5-1 to TRBJ2-1; 8 bases match TRBD2. V was pared by 3 bases and J by 11 bases, with 10 bases of the junction left unmatched. Germline V gene lookup returns CDR1 SGHRS and CDR2 YFSETQ. There are 14 residues in the CDR3. The CDR3, as DNA: TGCGCCAGCAGCTCGGGGGGGCCCGATTGGAAGCAGTTCTTC. Its translation: CASSSGGPDWKQFF.

The rearrangement joins TRBV7-2 to TRBJ2-3; tentatively, D is TRBD2 (6 bases). The CDR3 has 13 amino acids. Germline CDR1 reads SGHTA; CDR2 reads FQGNSA. The V end lost 5 bases, the J end lost 5 bases, and 11 bases lay between the germline ends. CDR3 region: CASSMRGGDTQYF. The DNA of the CDR3 is TGTGCCAGCAGCATGCGGGGTGGAGATACGCAGTATTTT.

The V and J genes are TRBV28 and TRBJ2-7; the D gene is possibly TRBD1 (5 bases). V was shortened by 6 bases and J by 5 bases, with 14 bases between the two germline ends. Looked up from germline, CDR1 is MDHEN and CDR2 is SYDVKM. This CDR3 has 13 amino acids. The CDR3 bases are TGTGCCAGCAGCGTGAGGCAGGGCCACGAGCAGTACTTC. Residues: CASSVRQGHEQYF.

A word on this clone: The identical CDR3 is also encoded by other nucleotide sequences in the sample. The chain combines TRBV3-1 (or the pseudogene TRBV3-2) with TRBJ1-2; possibly TRBD1 for D (6 bases). Germline loops: CDR1 LGHDT, CDR2 YNNKEL (reference sequence). V was pared by 1 base and J by 2 bases, with 8 bases between. CDR3 size: 14 residues. CDR3 protein: CASSQVQGNYGYTF. CDR3 in DNA: TGTGCCAGCAGCCAAGTTCAGGGGAACTATGGCTACACCTTC.

The genes are TRBV11-2 and TRBJ2-7; tentatively, D is TRBD2 (5 bases). The CDR3 has 12 amino acids. V lost 5 bases and J 8 bases, leaving 13 bases between the germline ends. Germline V gene data show CDR1 as SGHAT and CDR2 as FQNNGV. DNA for the CDR3: TGTGCCAGCAGCGTACTAGGGTTCAAGCAGTACTTC. It specifies CASSVLGFKQYF.

The CDR3 protein is CASSRAYEQYF. Written as DNA, the CDR3 is TGTGCCAGCAGCCGAGCCTACGAGCAGTACTTC. The chain recombines TRBV14 with TRBJ2-7, with unresolved D. CDR1 SGHDN and CDR2 FVKESK come from the germline V gene. This CDR3 comprises 11 residues. Trimming shortened V by 4 bases and J by 2 bases, and 3 bases separated the two germline ends. Supplemented by reference TRBV14 and TRBJ2-7, the full variable domain reads EAGVTQFPSHSVIEKGQTVTLRCDPISGHDNLYWYRRVMGKEIKFLLHFVKESKQDESGMPNNRFLAERTGGTYSTLKVQPAELEDSGVYFCASSRAYEQYFGPGTRLTVT.

This clone showed up many times. The V call is TRBV4-2, the J call TRBJ1-2; D possibly corresponds to TRBD1 (5 bases). Per the germline V gene, CDR1 is LGHNA and CDR2 is YNFKEQ. CDR3 length equals 18 residues. Deletions cut 2 bases from V and 8 bases from J, with 27 bases between. CDR3 protein: CASSQNPMRQGGIYGYTF. The CDR3 nucleotides are TGTGCCAGCAGCCAAAACCCAATGAGGCAGGGAGGTATCTACGGCTACACCTTC.

This chain connects TRBV30 to TRBJ1-2, with TRBD1 as a possible D gene (6 bases). The V gene's germline CDR1 is GTSNPN and CDR2 SVGIG (reference sequence). V shed 0 bases and J shed 8 bases, with 16 bases lying between them. CDR3 length: 14 residues. CDR3 region: CAWSVTRGAGGYTF. The CDR3 DNA sequence: TGTGCCTGGAGTGTAACCCGGGGGGCAGGAGGCTACACCTTC.